Shown below are 20 T cell receptor beta chains from a single sample sequenced in a study of shared clonotypes between healthy human individuals. Profiled with immunoSEQ multiplex PCR; TCRdb holds only in-frame clones, not every one. The sample carries about 610,000 clones, around 97% recorded once. Sequencing was carried out using naive CD4+ T cells sorted from blood. Subset specified: CD45RA+ positively selected. These receptors were collected from a woman aged 30 to 39 in good health.

V and J are TRBV30 and TRBJ1-2, with D possibly being TRBD1 (5 bases). The V gene's germline CDR1 is GTSNPN and CDR2 SVGIG (reference sequence). V lost 0 bases to trimming and J lost 7 bases, with 12 bases between them. The CDR3 spans 13 residues. CDR3 coding DNA: TGTGCCTGGAGTGTACGACGGGGGGTTGGCTACACCTTC. Translating it yields CAWSVRRGVGYTF.

The chain uses TRBV28 and TRBJ2-3; D perhaps matches TRBD1 (6 bases). Germline-derived CDR1 and CDR2 are MDHEN and SYDVKM. The V end lost 1 base, the J end lost 0 bases, and 11 bases lay between the germline ends. CDR3 length equals 16 residues. The CDR3 is CASSLLQGASTDTQYF. CDR3 DNA sequence: TGTGCCAGCAGTTTATTACAGGGAGCTAGCACAGATACGCAGTATTTT.

This clone was observed once. The chain carries TRBV2 and TRBJ1-6, with D tentatively TRBD1 (5 bases). This CDR3 is 16 amino acids long. The germline V and J ends were trimmed by 8 bases and 9 bases, with 23 bases remaining between them. Looked up from germline, CDR1 is SNHLY and CDR2 is FYNNEI. The CDR3 DNA sequence: TGTGCCAGCGGGGGACTTGGGACTTCACGGACTTCACCCCTCCACTTT. Amino acid sequence: CASGGLGTSRTSPLHF.

This rearrangement joins TRBV4-2 to TRBJ1-2, with 7 bases identical to TRBD1. Trimming took 2 bases from V and 2 from J; bases not matched to a gene: 5. This CDR3 has 15 residues. Germline CDR1 LGHNA, CDR2 YNFKEQ. The CDR3 loop is CASSQLTGANYGYTF. DNA for the CDR3: TGTGCCAGCAGCCAACTAACAGGGGCCAACTATGGCTACACCTTC.

The chain is built from TRBV18 and TRBJ2-7, with 10 nucleotides matching TRBD2. This CDR3 is 15 amino acids long. Unmatched junction bases numbered 3, after V lost 3 bases and J lost 1 base. CDR1 and CDR2 from the germline V gene are KGHSH and LQKENI. For the CDR3, the DNA is TGTGCCAGCTCACCTCCTAGCGGGGGTTCCTACGAGCAGTACTTC. Protein sequence: CASSPPSGGSYEQYF. Full variable domain (remainder filled in from reference TRBV18 and TRBJ2-7): NAGVMQNPRHLVRRRGQEARLRCSPMKGHSHVYWYRQLPEEGLKFMVYLQKENIIDESGMPKERFSAEFPKEGPSILRIQQVVRGDSAAYFCASSPPSGGSYEQYFGPGTRLTVT.

V is TRBV28 and J is TRBJ2-1; 7 bases are shared with TRBD1. Germline values: CDR1 MDHEN, CDR2 SYDVKM. With 8 bases clipped from V and 2 bases from J, the junction kept 3 bases outside the gene matches. The CDR3 length is 13 residues. CDR3 protein: CASWTGPYNEQFF. The CDR3 nucleotides read TGTGCCAGCTGGACAGGCCCCTACAATGAGCAGTTCTTC.

This clone came up once. The chain links TRBV7-9 to TRBJ2-5; D call uncertain. TRBJ2-7 explains the end of the DNA better; the J call may be wrong. The CDR3 spans 12 residues. The germline CDR1 and CDR2 sequences are SEHNR and FQNEAQ (reference sequence). The CDR3 region is CASSLILDEQYF. The CDR3 DNA sequence: TGTGCCAGCAGCTTAATTTTGGACGAGCAGTACTTC.

The gene calls are TRBV6-1 and TRBJ2-7; D is unclear. CDR3 size: 12 residues. CDR1 is MNHNS and CDR2 is SASEGT in the germline V gene. Trimming cost V 4 bases and J 3 bases, with 7 bases left between them. The CDR3 spells CASSGRFYEQYF. The DNA for the CDR3 is TGTGCCAGCAGTGGTCGTTTCTACGAGCAGTACTTC.

CDR3 in amino acids: CASSLAWGTEAFF. In DNA, the CDR3 is TGTGCCAGCAGCTTAGCGTGGGGTACTGAAGCTTTCTTT. The chain links TRBV7-2 to TRBJ1-1; the D is unclear. Deletions cut 0 bases from V and 5 bases from J, with 7 bases between. Germline loops: CDR1 SGHTA, CDR2 FQGNSA. The CDR3 loop spans 13 amino acids.

The rearrangement links TRBV9 to TRBJ2-7, with D possibly matching TRBD1 (6 bases). CDR1 and CDR2 (germline): SGDLS, YYNGEE. The V and J ends lost 4 bases and 9 bases respectively, with 17 bases between them. The CDR3 contains 13 residues. This CDR3 is CASSTDRFSSQYF. DNA for the CDR3: TGTGCCAGCAGCACAGACAGGTTTTCCTCGCAGTACTTC. Full variable domain (missing parts from reference TRBV9 and TRBJ2-7): DSGVTQTPKHLITATGQRVTLRCSPRSGDLSVYWYQQSLDQGLQFLIQYYNGEERAKGNILERFSAQQFPDLHSELNLSSLELGDSALYFCASSTDRFSSQYFGPGTRLTVT.

The sample holds one count of this clone. This sequence joins TRBV11-3 and TRBJ1-1, with 7 bases identical to TRBD1. This CDR3 region has 15 residues. The trim removed 5 bases at V and 6 bases at J, leaving 12 bases unmatched. CDR1 and CDR2 from the germline V gene are SGHNT and YENEEA. This CDR3 reads CASSVGRGQPAEAFF. The CDR3 DNA sequence: TGTGCCAGCAGCGTAGGAAGGGGGCAACCCGCTGAAGCTTTCTTT.

The chain joins TRBV19 to TRBJ1-2; no definite D call. Germline assignment: CDR1 LNHDA and CDR2 SQIVND (reference sequence). The CDR3 sequence is 15 residues long. V was clipped by 0 bases and J by 2 bases, with 10 bases between them. The CDR3 DNA sequence: TGTGCCAGTAGTATAGAGTTCGACGGAAACTATGGCTACACCTTC. Protein product: CASSIEFDGNYGYTF.

The chain uses TRBV18 and TRBJ1-3, with a possible D match to TRBD1 (6 bases). The germline gives CDR1 KGHSH, CDR2 LQKENI. The CDR3 covers 16 residues. Trimming cost V 2 bases and J 8 bases, with 19 bases left between them. The CDR3 loop reads CASSPRGLSGVDTIYF. CDR3 sequence (DNA): TGTGCCAGCTCACCAAGAGGCTTGTCAGGGGTGGACACCATATATTTT.

V gene TRBV28 combines with J gene TRBJ1-1, with D possibly being TRBD1 (5 bases). CDR1 is MDHEN, CDR2 SYDVKM, per germline. Deletions cut 7 bases from V and 8 bases from J, with 14 bases between. The CDR3 is 12 residues long. The chain's CDR3 is CASTRGPIEAFF. The CDR3 DNA is TGTGCCAGCACCCGGGGACCTATCGAAGCTTTCTTT. The full variable domain, in which reference TRBV28 and TRBJ1-1 provide the parts outside the CDR3, is DVKVTQSSRYLVKRTGEKVFLECVQDMDHENMFWYRQDPGLGLRLIYFSYDVKMKEKGDIPEGYSVSREKKERFSLILESASTNQTSMYLCASTRGPIEAFFGQGTRLTVV.

This sequence joins TRBV4-1 and TRBJ2-7; possibly TRBD2 for D (6 bases). With 4 bases removed from V and 5 bases from J, the gap between germline ends came to 18 bases. The CDR3 is 15 amino acids. Per germline, CDR1 MGHRA and CDR2 YSYEKL. CDR3 residues: CASSPEQEGRHEQYF. In DNA, the CDR3 is TGCGCCAGCAGCCCGGAGCAAGAGGGGAGGCACGAGCAGTACTTC.

The genes are TRBV19 and TRBJ2-6; weak D call: TRBD1 (6 bases). Trimming took off 8 bases at V and 2 bases at J, with 28 bases between the two ends. The CDR3 loop spans 20 amino acids. Germline V gene sequence: CDR1 LNHDA, CDR2 SQIVND (reference sequence). In DNA, the CDR3 is TGTGCCAGTCATTGGGGCCGGGGATGGGGGCAAAAAACTGGGGCCAACGTCCTGACTTTC. This translates into CASHWGRGWGQKTGANVLTF.

The genes are TRBV4-1 and TRBJ1-1, with D perhaps TRBD1 (5 bases). Trimming stripped 3 bases from V and 4 bases from J, with 9 bases between. Germline-derived CDR1 and CDR2 are MGHRA and YSYEKL. The CDR3 has 13 amino acids. The CDR3 loop is CASSHPGPTEAFF. The CDR3 DNA follows: TGCGCCAGCAGCCATCCGGGACCCACTGAAGCTTTCTTT.

This chain connects TRBV19 to TRBJ2-1, with D unclear. The V end lost 5 bases, the J end lost 6 bases, and 17 bases lay between the germline ends. Germline CDR1 LNHDA, CDR2 SQIVND (reference sequence). This CDR3 comprises 15 residues. The DNA of the CDR3 is TGTGCCAGTAGTCCGACACTCCACTCGGGCAATGAGCAGTTCTTC. Its translation is CASSPTLHSGNEQFF. Filled out from reference TRBV19 and TRBJ2-1, the complete variable domain reads DGGITQSPKYLFRKEGQNVTLSCEQNLNHDAMYWYRQDPGQGLRLIYYSQIVNDFQKGDIAEGYSVSREKKESFPLTVTSAQKNPTAFYLCASSPTLHSGNEQFFGPGTRLTVL.

V and J are TRBV11-2 and TRBJ1-1; D gene ambiguous. This CDR3 has 12 amino acids. Trimming took off 6 bases at V and 3 bases at J, with 8 bases between the two ends. Germline loops: CDR1 SGHAT, CDR2 FQNNGV. CDR3 bases: TGTGCCAGCAGTGTAAGTTACACTGAAGCTTTCTTT. Protein: CASSVSYTEAFF.

The chain uses TRBV18 and TRBJ2-3; D is unresolved. The CDR3 loop spans 14 amino acids. Trimming took off 4 bases at V and 0 bases at J, with 8 bases between the two ends. CDR1 and CDR2 (germline): KGHSH, LQKENI. The CDR3: CASSQGGSTDTQYF. The CDR3 DNA follows: TGTGCCAGCTCACAGGGTGGGAGCACAGATACGCAGTATTTT.